The 25 T cell receptor beta chains below were found in one sample sequenced in a study of blood T cells in healthy people across ages. Through a sample-barcoded 5' primer and a J-beta primer mix, a second PCR was run for roughly 7 to 11 cycles. TCRdb re-called the 5' RACE reads through MiXCR, storing one row per CDR3 protein. In the table there are fewer than 2 million distinct CDR3 sequences, about two fifths of which are singletons. The sequencing input was blood. These receptors came from a human donor in good health.

This rearrangement joins TRBV29-1 to TRBJ1-1; D uncertain. This CDR3 contains 10 residues. The germline V and J ends were trimmed by 7 bases and 10 bases, with 13 bases remaining between them. CDR1 SQVTM and CDR2 ANQGSEA come from the germline V gene. This CDR3 is CSAGTSGAFF. The CDR3, as DNA: TGCAGCGCCGGAACCTCCGGAGCTTTCTTT.

This chain joins TRBV6-6 and TRBJ2-1; 7 positions agree with TRBD2. The DNA end is more similar to TRBJ2-7, so the J call may be wrong. Germline CDR1 MNHNY, CDR2 SVGAGI (reference sequence). CDR3 size: 14 residues. As DNA, the CDR3 is TGTGCCAGCAGTTATGGGGGGGATAACAATGAGCAGTACTTC. Its protein product is CASSYGGDNNEQYF.

Remarks on this clonotype: The junction differs from germline at one of its ends, possibly a read error. The chain's CDR3 is CASGFLVHASTDTQYF. CDR3 DNA: TGTGCCAGCGGTTTTCTGGTTCACGCGAGCACAGATACGCAGTATTTT. The chain joins TRBV28 to TRBJ2-3; D not certain. The CDR3 contains 16 residues. Germline V gene sequence: CDR1 MDHEN, CDR2 SYDVKM.

This clonotype has more than one count but fewer than ten. One junction end does not reproduce the germline sequence, and a read error may be involved. The chain carries TRBV7-2 and TRBJ1-2; TRBD1 agrees at 9 bases. The CDR3 spans 14 residues. Germline lookup yields CDR1 SGHTA and CDR2 FQGNSA. CDR3 in amino acids: CAGSWGQGNYGYTF. The CDR3 DNA reads as TGTGCCGGCAGTTGGGGACAGGGCAACTATGGCTACACCTTC. Filled out from reference TRBV7-2 and TRBJ1-2, the complete variable domain reads GAGVSQSPSNKVTEKGKDVELRCDPISGHTALYWYRQSLGQGLEFLIYFQGNSAPDKSGLPSDRFSAERTGGSVSTLTIQRTQQEDSAVYLCAGSWGQGNYGYTFGSGTRLTVV.

This clonotype was seen more than once but under ten times. The chain links TRBV29-1 to TRBJ2-5; 8 bases are a match to TRBD1. This CDR3 has 13 amino acids. Trimming removed 4 bases from V and 5 bases from J; junction bases left unmatched: 6. Germline V gene lookup returns CDR1 SQVTM and CDR2 ANQGSEA. Here the CDR3 DNA reads TGCAGCGTTGGAAGACAGGGGACCGAGACCCAGTACTTC. Translating it yields CSVGRQGTETQYF.

The rearrangement joins TRBV6-5 to TRBJ2-7; 7 nucleotides align to TRBD1. Germline V lookup: CDR1 MNHEY, CDR2 SVGAGI. The V and J ends lost 9 bases and 3 bases, in that order; junction bases with no gene match: 11. The CDR3 extends over 14 amino acids. The CDR3 here is CASRQRQGIYEQYF. The DNA of the CDR3 is TGTGCCAGTAGGCAGAGACAGGGAATCTACGAGCAGTACTTC.

This clonotype has just a few counts. The genes are TRBV7-2 and TRBJ1-5; unclear D gene. CDR1 is SGHTA, CDR2 FQGNSA, per germline. The CDR3 is made up of 15 amino acids. V lost 3 bases, J lost 5 bases, and 14 bases lay in between. The CDR3 DNA sequence: TGTGCCAGCAGCTTTTTCTCTGCCGGAGATCAGCCCCAGCATTTT. This codes for CASSFFSAGDQPQHF.

This chain connects TRBV18 to TRBJ2-4; 12 nucleotides match TRBD1. TRBJ2-7 explains the end of the DNA better; the J call may be wrong. The CDR3 sequence is 15 residues long. The germline CDR1 and CDR2 sequences are KGHSH and LQKENI. CDR3 residues: CASSQRGQGASEQYF. The CDR3 coding sequence is TGTGCCAGCTCCCAGAGGGGACAGGGGGCAAGCGAGCAGTACTTC.

There are a few counts of this clonotype. The chain is built from TRBV10-3 and TRBJ1-2; D gene uncertain. V lost 4 bases to trimming and J lost 3 bases, with 12 bases between them. The CDR3 covers 14 residues. In germline, CDR1 is ENHRY, CDR2 SYGVKD. CDR3 bases: TGTGCCATCAGTGTGGAGTCCGAGTACTATGGCTACACCTTC. Protein sequence: CAISVESEYYGYTF.

This clonotype was detected a few times. The rearrangement links TRBV7-9 to TRBJ1-1; 10 bases map to TRBD1. The V and J ends lost 4 bases and 7 bases, in that order; junction bases with no gene match: 6. The CDR3 has 14 residues. Germline CDR1 SEHNR, CDR2 FQNEAQ (reference sequence). The CDR3 region has the DNA TGTGCCAGCAGCTCGGGACAGGGGCGGGATGAAGCTTTCTTT. This codes for CASSSGQGRDEAFF.

This clonotype was detected many times. The chain combines TRBV6-6 with TRBJ2-7; D ambiguous. V lost 0 bases, J lost 7 bases, and 4 bases lay in between. Looked up from germline, CDR1 is MNHNY and CDR2 is SVGAGI (reference sequence). The CDR3 contains 11 residues. The CDR3 sequence: CASSYSREQYF. Written as DNA, the CDR3 is TGTGCCAGCAGTTACTCTCGGGAGCAGTACTTC.

As regards this clonotype: An end of the junction does not agree with germline; a read error may underlie this. The chain uses TRBV3-1 and TRBJ1-2, with 11 bases lining up with TRBD1. The CDR3 is made up of 16 amino acids. The germline CDR1 and CDR2 sequences are LGHDT and YNNKEL (reference sequence). CDR3 protein: CANSHVEGQGGEGYTF. CDR3 nucleotide sequence: TGTGCCAACAGCCATGTTGAGGGACAGGGGGGAGAAGGCTACACCTTC.

This clonotype was seen more than once but under ten times. The gene calls are TRBV10-3 and TRBJ2-4; 7 bases match TRBD2. Germline values: CDR1 ENHRY, CDR2 SYGVKD. CDR3 size: 17 residues. V shed 3 bases and J 0 bases; nucleotides not matched to a gene: 8. The CDR3 spells CAISEVWLAEAKNIQYF. In nucleotides, the CDR3 is TGTGCCATCAGTGAAGTCTGGCTAGCGGAAGCCAAAAACATTCAGTACTTC.

The rearrangement uses TRBV29-1 and TRBJ2-4; the match to TRBD1 covers 9 bases. The J call may be in error: the DNA end matches TRBJ2-7 better. Germline CDR1 and CDR2: SQVTM and ANQGSEA. This CDR3 is 12 amino acids long. For the CDR3, the DNA is TGCAGCGTGAGGGACAGGGTTGACGAGCAGTACTTC. Protein: CSVRDRVDEQYF.

For the CDR3, the DNA is TGCGCCAGCAGCCAAGGGCGGGGAGACGGCACTGAAGCTTTCTTT. Protein: CASSQGRGDGTEAFF. The V call is TRBV4-1, the J call TRBJ1-1; D is unclear. The CDR3 covers 15 residues. V lost 1 base and J 4 bases, leaving 13 bases between the germline ends. Per the germline V gene, CDR1 is MGHRA and CDR2 is YSYEKL.

This clonotype was observed once. V usage is TRBV4-3 and J usage is TRBJ2-3; D is perhaps TRBD1 or TRBD2 (6 bases each). V dropped 4 bases and J dropped 2 bases, with 19 bases sitting between them. Germline V lookup: CDR1 LGHNA, CDR2 YSLEER. CDR3 length: 17 residues. The CDR3, as DNA: TGCGCCAGCAGCCCAGTACGGGGGCGAGCCCACACAGATACGCAGTATTTT. It yields the protein CASSPVRGRAHTDTQYF.

This clonotype has only a few counts. The V call is TRBV6-5, the J call TRBJ2-3, with D possibly being TRBD2 (6 bases). Trimming took off 0 bases at V and 12 bases at J, with 10 bases between the two ends. The germline V gene has CDR1 MNHEY and CDR2 SVGAGI. The CDR3 runs to 12 residues. CDR3 bases: TGTGCCAGCAGTTACTCGGGGGAGGATCAGTATTTT. Translated: CASSYSGEDQYF.

V is TRBV7-2 and J is TRBJ2-3; a possible D gene is TRBD2 (6 bases). CDR1 is SGHTA and CDR2 is FQGNSA in the germline V gene. Trimming took off 7 bases at V and 2 bases at J, with 22 bases between the two ends. This CDR3 is 17 amino acids long. The CDR3 coding sequence is TGTGCCAGCAAGCCCGGGAGCCAGCGGGCTATCACAGATACGCAGTATTTT. This sequence encodes CASKPGSQRAITDTQYF.

This clonotype was seen more than once but under ten times. The V gene is TRBV6-2 or TRBV6-3, the J gene TRBJ2-5; maybe TRBD1 (6 bases). The germline CDR1 and CDR2 sequences are MNHEY and SVGEGT. The CDR3 covers 16 residues. The V end was cut by 2 bases, the J end by 4 bases, with 17 bases between. The CDR3 is CASSYQSRGSRETQYF. CDR3 nucleotide sequence: TGTGCCAGCAGTTACCAAAGTAGGGGGTCGAGAGAGACCCAGTACTTC.

J is TRBJ1-2 and V is TRBV29-1, with 8 bases fitting TRBD1. V trimming: 2 bases; J trimming: 2 bases; junction bases outside the gene matches: 4. CDR1 and CDR2 (germline): SQVTM, ANQGSEA. The CDR3 runs to 14 residues. In DNA, the CDR3 is TGCAGCGTTGAACAGGGGGCGGCCAACTATGGCTACACCTTC. Protein: CSVEQGAANYGYTF.

The rearrangement uses TRBV19 and TRBJ1-1; D ambiguous. Germline-derived CDR1 and CDR2 are LNHDA and SQIVND (reference sequence). The germline V and J ends were trimmed by 6 bases and 4 bases, with 9 bases remaining between them. This CDR3 is built from 12 residues. The CDR3 loop is CASSGVITEAFF. The DNA for the CDR3 is TGTGCCAGTAGCGGGGTAATCACTGAAGCTTTCTTT.

This clonotype was counted between two and nine times. The rearrangement uses TRBV2 and TRBJ2-3, with TRBD2 matching 7 bases. Germline CDR1 reads SNHLY; CDR2 reads FYNNEI. The CDR3 sequence is 12 residues long. J gave up 4 bases and V 8 bases, and 3 bases lay outside the gene matches. CDR3 nucleotides: TGTGCCAGCGGACTAGTCCCAGATACGCAGTATTTT. It translates to CASGLVPDTQYF.

The chain is built from TRBV20-1 and TRBJ2-7; maybe TRBD1 (6 bases). The length of the CDR3 is 12 residues. V was shortened by 6 bases and J by 2 bases, with 11 bases between the two germline ends. Germline V gene data show CDR1 as DFQATT and CDR2 as SNEGSKA (reference sequence). The DNA of the CDR3 is TGCAGTGCGATGGGGGACACCTACGAGCAGTACTTC. Its translation is CSAMGDTYEQYF.

V usage is TRBV7-3 and J usage is TRBJ2-3; D is perhaps TRBD2 (6 bases). The V gene's germline CDR1 is SGHTA and CDR2 FQGTGA. The CDR3 consists of 16 residues. V was shortened by 5 bases and J by 7 bases, with 22 bases between the two germline ends. CDR3 region: CASSPQSGAAGNTQYF. CDR3 DNA sequence: TGTGCCAGCAGCCCCCAGTCCGGTGCGGCGGGGAATACGCAGTATTTT. Filled out from reference TRBV7-3 and TRBJ2-3, the complete variable domain reads GAGVSQTPSNKVTEKGKYVELRCDPISGHTALYWYRQSLGQGPEFLIYFQGTGAADDSGLPNDRFFAVRPEGSVSTLKIQRTERGDSAVYLCASSPQSGAAGNTQYFGPGTRLTVL.

This clonotype appeared a few times. The rearrangement joins TRBV7-3 to TRBJ1-4; D might be TRBD1 (5 bases). Germline V gene lookup returns CDR1 SGHTA and CDR2 FQGTGA. Between the trimmed V and J ends, which lost 1 base and 8 bases, there was a span of 17 bases. CDR3 size: 16 residues. This CDR3 reads CASSLNGRGVDEKLFF. The DNA for the CDR3 is TGTGCCAGCAGCTTAAACGGGAGAGGGGTTGACGAAAAACTGTTTTTT.